This entry concerns a single TCR beta chain. Antigen unknown. The data derive from a study of immune evolution from preneoplasia to lung adenocarcinoma. Study information: HLA loss of heterozygosity: 6% to 7.5% AIS, about 15% MIA, more than 25% ADC, none AAH. Study-level points and caveats: From normal lung to invasive adenocarcinoma, top clone frequencies appeared to decrease.

Patients had resection in Japan or China between the mid-2010s and the late 2010s. Sequencing used immunoSEQ multiplex PCR; TCRdb keeps in-frame clones, though not all of them. Here the sample spans 7,500 to 10,000 clones, approximately 79% being singletons. CDR3 length equals 15 residues. Trimming at V came to 2 bases and at J to 1 base, leaving 2 bases not matched to a gene. The germline gives CDR1 LNHNV, CDR2 YYDKDF (reference sequence). Input material: FFPE lung adenocarcinoma in situ tissue. The origin of this receptor is a person aged 80 or over with lung adenocarcinoma. This chain connects TRBV15 to TRBJ2-4; 7 bases line up with TRBD1. CDR3 loop: CATSRTGAAKNIQYF. Here the CDR3 DNA reads TGTGCCACCAGCAGAACAGGGGCGGCCAAAAACATTCAGTACTTC.